Sequencing of this TCR beta chain was carried out in a study of shared clonotypes between healthy human individuals (dated by TCRdb to about 2020). In the study overall: The cohort included three men and a couple of women between 18 and 49 years of age. Per donor, three plates each were used for CD4 naive and CD4 memory, two for CD8 naive, and one for CD8 memory. The study deeply sequenced blood TCR repertoires of five healthy adults to estimate repertoire size and the extent of clonotype sharing between individuals. Different laboratories and diverse techniques were used to prepare libraries and sequence TCR repertoires, to increase sequencing depth and limit assay-specific biases. Leukapheresis yielded between about 0.94 and 8.9 billion PBMCs per donor. Findings and caveats that apply to the study as a whole: Naive subsets generally had larger estimated clonotype richness than memory subsets. Clonotypes shared by all four sorted-subset donors showed higher generation probabilities than non-shared clonotypes. Based on pairwise subsampling, the degree of clonotype sharing among donors was expected to be affected by sequencing depth. Sampling was restricted to blood, and TCR repertoires in tissues likely differ from the TCR repertoires found in blood. Even with the large sequencing depth, rarefaction of the sorted-subset datasets indicated that sequencing was incomplete. About 5% of naive CD4, 3.5% of naive CD8, roughly 2.4% of memory CD4, and approximately 0.4% of memory CD8 clonotypes were shared across a few donors. The genetic and exposure-history diversity represented was limited by the small number of donors.

Looking up the germline V gene (reference sequence) yields CDR1 SGHNT and CDR2 YYREEE. The CDR3 holds 14 amino acids from the cysteine to the phenylalanine. This entry keeps only the CDR3 DNA: 42 bases, framed from base 1. The junction carries 16 bases between V and J, which are trimmed by 7 bases and 4 bases respectively. To note about this clone: Its antigen is currently not known. No base quality information exists; no much larger clone differs at one position.

The donors were healthy, HIV-negative adults who had no recently reported acute infections or vaccinations. Every donor was a Caucasian adult residing in Nashville, Tennessee, USA. CD4+ T cells were enriched through magnetic negative selection, after which naive cells were positively selected on CD45RA and the remaining negative fraction served as the memory subset. Blood was collected by leukapheresis, and PBMCs were isolated by Ficoll-Histopaque density gradient centrifugation and then cryopreserved in liquid nitrogen vapor phase. Analytical flow cytometry was used to check the purity and quantity of each magnetically sorted T cell population. Genomic DNA was isolated from every sorted fraction and measured by UV absorbance on a Nanodrop 2000c. Using the deep immunoSEQ assay, TCR CDR3 regions were amplified from genomic DNA by multiplex PCR. Genomic DNA extracted from each cell subset was distributed evenly over all wells of several immunoSEQ 96-well plates, and each plate served as one replicate. For sorted subsets, roughly 190 ng of genomic DNA, equivalent to roughly 33,000 T cell genomes, went into each replicate PCR. Purified libraries were measured with a Qubit 3.0 fluorometer, size-checked on a Bioanalyzer 2100, and measured again with the KAPA Library Quantification kit. A separate single-read 150-cycle Illumina NextSeq 550 flow cell was used to sequence each immunoSEQ 96-well plate. The authors' analysis ran thus. Because the immunoSEQ output included only junctional sequences and no quality scores, the filtering could not be the same as the filtering used for full-length reads. Sequences were annotated with PyIR, a Python wrapper for IgBLAST v1.9, and V/J genes and CDR3 were assigned using IMGT germline references. Reads were removed for weak V/J assignments (E-value above 1e-6), missing CDR3, stop codons, out-of-frame junctions, or ambiguous translated residues. V3J clonotypes were defined as sequences sharing the same inferred V gene, J gene, and CDR3 amino acid sequence. To compute the percentage overlap between repertoires, the number of shared unique clonotypes was divided by the size of the smaller repertoire. Richness of each repertoire was evaluated using RTK rarefaction, the Chao1 estimator, and Recon v2.1 estimates of unobserved clonotypes. For all TCRbeta clonotypes obtained by the gDNA method from a few donors, generation probabilities were computed with OLGA. TCRdb took over this immuneACCESS table, retaining in-frame rearrangements with V and J assigned. Such tables are incomplete; in checked studies, under half of the missing clones stem from an unresolved V gene, and the remainder is unexplained. The V and J calls and clone size are taken from that table; D and trimming were inferred from the DNA. This sample is represented by 1.5 million to 1.9 million clones; 95% to 99% of them were singletons. Around 0.47% of the sample is in the top ten clones.

This clonotype was sampled from a man younger than 45 in good health. The V and J genes are TRBV5-4 and TRBJ2-3, with TRBD2 as a weak D call on 5 bases. The source material was naive CD4+ T cells sorted from blood. The cell subset or site label corresponds to: CD45RA+ positively selected. CDR3 reads: CASRRSGVSDTQYF. The DNA is TGTGCCAGCCGCAGATCCGGGGTCTCAGATACGCAGTATTTT.